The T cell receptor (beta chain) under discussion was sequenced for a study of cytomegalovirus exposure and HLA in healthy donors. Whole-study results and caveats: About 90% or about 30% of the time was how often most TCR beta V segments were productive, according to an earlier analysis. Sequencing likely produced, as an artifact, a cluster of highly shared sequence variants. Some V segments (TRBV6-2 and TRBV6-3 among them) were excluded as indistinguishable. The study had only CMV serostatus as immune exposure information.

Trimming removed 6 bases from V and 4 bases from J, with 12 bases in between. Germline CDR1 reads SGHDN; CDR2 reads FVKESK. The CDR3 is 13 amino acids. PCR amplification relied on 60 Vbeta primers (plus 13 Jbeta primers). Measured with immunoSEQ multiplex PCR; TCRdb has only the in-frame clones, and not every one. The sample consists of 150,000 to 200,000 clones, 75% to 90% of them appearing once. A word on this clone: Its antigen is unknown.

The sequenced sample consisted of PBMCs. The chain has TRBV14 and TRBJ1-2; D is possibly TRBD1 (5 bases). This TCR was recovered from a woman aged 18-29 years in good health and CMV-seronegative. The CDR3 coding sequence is TGTGCCAGCAGTCCCGACAGATCCTATGGCTACACCTTC. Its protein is CASSPDRSYGYTF.